This T cell receptor beta chain was observed in a study of cytomegalovirus exposure and HLA in healthy donors. Germline lookup yields CDR1 SGHRS and CDR2 YFSETQ. This CDR3 comprises 15 residues. V shed 2 bases and J 1 base; nucleotides not matched to a gene: 3. Vbeta (60) and Jbeta (13) primers were used in the PCR. Profiled with immunoSEQ multiplex PCR; TCRdb holds only in-frame clones, not every one. The repertoire holds roughly 98,000 clones, with approximately 60% as singletons. This sequence was found in a woman in her 30s in good health and CMV-seropositive. The chain couples TRBV5-1 to TRBJ1-1, with TRBD1 matching 9 bases. Material for sequencing was PBMCs. In DNA, the CDR3 is TGCGCCAGCAGCTTATTGGGACAGGGGAACACTGAAGCTTTCTTT. Its translation: CASSLLGQGNTEAFF.